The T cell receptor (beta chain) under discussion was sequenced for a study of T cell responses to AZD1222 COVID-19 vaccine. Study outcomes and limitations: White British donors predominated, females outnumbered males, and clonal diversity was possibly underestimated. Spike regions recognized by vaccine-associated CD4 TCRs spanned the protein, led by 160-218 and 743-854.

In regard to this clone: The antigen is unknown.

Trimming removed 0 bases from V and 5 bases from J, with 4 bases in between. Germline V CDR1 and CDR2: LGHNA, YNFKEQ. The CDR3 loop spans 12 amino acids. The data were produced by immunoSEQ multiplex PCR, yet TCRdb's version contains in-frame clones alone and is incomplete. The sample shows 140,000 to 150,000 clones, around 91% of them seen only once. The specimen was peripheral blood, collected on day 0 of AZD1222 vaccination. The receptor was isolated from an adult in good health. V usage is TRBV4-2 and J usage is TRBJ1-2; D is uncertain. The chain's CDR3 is CASSQDRYGYTF. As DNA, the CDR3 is TGTGCCAGCAGCCAAGATAGATATGGCTACACCTTC.